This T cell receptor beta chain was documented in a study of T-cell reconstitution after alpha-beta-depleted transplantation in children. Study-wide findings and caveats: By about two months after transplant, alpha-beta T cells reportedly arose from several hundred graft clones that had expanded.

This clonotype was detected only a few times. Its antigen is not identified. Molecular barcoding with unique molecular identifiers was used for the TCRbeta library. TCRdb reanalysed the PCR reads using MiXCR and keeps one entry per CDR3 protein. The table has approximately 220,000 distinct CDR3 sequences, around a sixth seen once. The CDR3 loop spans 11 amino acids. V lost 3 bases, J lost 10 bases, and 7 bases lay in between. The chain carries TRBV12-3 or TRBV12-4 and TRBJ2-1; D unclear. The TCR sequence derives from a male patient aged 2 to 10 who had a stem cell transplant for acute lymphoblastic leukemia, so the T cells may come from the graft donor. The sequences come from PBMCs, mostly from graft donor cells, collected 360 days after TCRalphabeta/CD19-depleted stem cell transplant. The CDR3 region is CASSFGPEQFF. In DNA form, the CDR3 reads TGTGCCAGCAGTTTCGGCCCAGAGCAGTTCTTC.